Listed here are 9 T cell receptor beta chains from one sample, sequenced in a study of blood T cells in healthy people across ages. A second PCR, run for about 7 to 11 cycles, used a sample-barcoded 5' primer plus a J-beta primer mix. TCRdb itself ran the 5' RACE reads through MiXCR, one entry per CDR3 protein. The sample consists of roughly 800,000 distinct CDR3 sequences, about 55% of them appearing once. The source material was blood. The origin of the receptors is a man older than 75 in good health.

CDR3 in amino acids: CASSPTSGRTYYEQYF. In DNA, the CDR3 is TGTGCCAGCAGCCCGACTAGCGGGAGGACTTACTACGAGCAGTACTTC. This chain connects TRBV5-5 to TRBJ2-4, with TRBD2 identical over 13 bases. The closer fit of TRBJ2-7 to the DNA end suggests the J call may be wrong. CDR1 and CDR2 from the germline V gene are SGHKS and YYEKEE (reference sequence). This CDR3 region has 16 residues.

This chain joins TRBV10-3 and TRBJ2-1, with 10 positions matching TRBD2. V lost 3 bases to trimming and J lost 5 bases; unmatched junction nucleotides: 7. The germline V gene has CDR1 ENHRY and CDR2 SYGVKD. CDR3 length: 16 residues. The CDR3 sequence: CAISDPWTSGHNEQFF. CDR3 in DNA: TGTGCCATCAGTGACCCCTGGACTAGCGGTCACAATGAGCAGTTCTTC.

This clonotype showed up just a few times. The CDR3 reads CASSASTSGNTGELFF. The CDR3 region has the DNA TGTGCCAGCAGCGCATCGACTAGCGGCAACACCGGGGAGCTGTTTTTT. The chain has TRBV9 and TRBJ2-2, with 9 bases aligning to TRBD2. With V trimmed by 3 bases and J by 2 bases, 5 bases remained unmatched. CDR1 is SGDLS, CDR2 YYNGEE, per germline. The length of the CDR3 is 16 residues.

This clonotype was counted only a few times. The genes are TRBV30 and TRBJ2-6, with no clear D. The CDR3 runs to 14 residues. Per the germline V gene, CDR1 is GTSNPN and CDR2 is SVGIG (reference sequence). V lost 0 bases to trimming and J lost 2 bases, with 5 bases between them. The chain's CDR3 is CAWSVVTGANVLTF. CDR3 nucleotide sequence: TGTGCCTGGAGTGTTGTTACTGGGGCCAACGTCCTGACTTTC. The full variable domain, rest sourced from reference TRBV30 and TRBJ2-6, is SQTIHQWPATLVQPVGSPLSLECTVEGTSNPNLYWYRQAAGRGLQLLFYSVGIGQISSEVPQNLSASRPQDRQFILSSKKLLLSDSGFYLCAWSVVTGANVLTFGAGSRLTVL.

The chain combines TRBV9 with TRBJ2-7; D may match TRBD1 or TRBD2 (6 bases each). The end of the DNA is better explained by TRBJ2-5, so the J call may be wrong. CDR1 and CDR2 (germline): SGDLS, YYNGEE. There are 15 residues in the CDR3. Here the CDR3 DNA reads TGTGCCAGCAGCGTAGGTGAATTAGGGGGGGAGACCCAGTACTTC. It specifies CASSVGELGGETQYF.

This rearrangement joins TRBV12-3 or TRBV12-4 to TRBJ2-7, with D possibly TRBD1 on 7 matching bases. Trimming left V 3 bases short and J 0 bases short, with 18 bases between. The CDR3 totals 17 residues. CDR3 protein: CASSLGRGQFSSYEQYF. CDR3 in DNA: TGTGCCAGCAGTTTGGGGCGGGGACAGTTCTCCTCCTACGAGCAGTACTTC.

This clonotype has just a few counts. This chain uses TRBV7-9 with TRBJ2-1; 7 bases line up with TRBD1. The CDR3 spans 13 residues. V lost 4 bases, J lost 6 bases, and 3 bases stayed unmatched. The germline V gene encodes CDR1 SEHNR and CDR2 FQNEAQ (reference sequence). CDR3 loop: CASSWTGSNEQFF. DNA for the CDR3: TGTGCCAGCAGCTGGACAGGTTCCAATGAGCAGTTCTTC.

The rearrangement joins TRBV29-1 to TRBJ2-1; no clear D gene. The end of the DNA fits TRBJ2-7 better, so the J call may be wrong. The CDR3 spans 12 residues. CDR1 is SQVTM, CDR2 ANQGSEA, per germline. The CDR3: CSVVLSYNEQYF. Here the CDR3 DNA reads TGCAGCGTTGTTTTGTCCTACAATGAGCAGTACTTC.

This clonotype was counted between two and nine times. The CDR3 DNA reads TGCGCCAGCAGCTCTTTCGCGGGGGGTAGTGAGACCCAGTACTTC. Protein: CASSSFAGGSETQYF. This chain links TRBV5-1 with TRBJ2-5; 8 bases fit TRBD2. From germline, CDR1 is SGHRS and CDR2 YFSETQ. The ends lost 3 bases at V and 5 bases at J; junction bases unmatched: 9. The CDR3 covers 15 residues.